The 18 T cell receptor beta chains below were found in one sample sequenced in a study of cytomegalovirus exposure and HLA in healthy donors. Repertoires were generated with immunoSEQ multiplex PCR, while TCRdb's copy carries only in-frame clones and drops some. The sample contains approximately 280,000 clones, around 86% of which appear only once. The source material was PBMCs. The receptors derive from a young woman in good health and CMV-seronegative.

The chain carries TRBV5-1 and TRBJ2-3; TRBD2 aligns across 9 bases. Trimming removed 1 base from V and 4 bases from J; junction bases left unmatched: 19. Germline values: CDR1 SGHRS, CDR2 YFSETQ. The CDR3 has 20 amino acids. CDR3 sequence reads: CASSLHSPPTWREGADTQYF. As DNA, the CDR3 is TGCGCCAGCAGCTTGCACTCGCCGCCTACGTGGCGGGAGGGAGCAGATACGCAGTATTTT.

The chain is built from TRBV5-1 and TRBJ1-1, with unresolved D. Germline loops: CDR1 SGHRS, CDR2 YFSETQ. V lost 0 bases to trimming and J lost 8 bases, with 14 bases between them. This CDR3 has 14 residues. CDR3 DNA sequence: TGCGCCAGCAGCTTGGAGGAGCCCTCGGCCGAAGCTTTCTTT. Translated: CASSLEEPSAEAFF.

The rearrangement links TRBV19 to TRBJ2-3; TRBD2 matches at 7 bases. CDR1 and CDR2 (germline): LNHDA, SQIVND (reference sequence). The V gene end was trimmed by 2 bases and the J gene end by 3 bases; junction bases not matched to a gene: 5. The CDR3 loop spans 15 amino acids. The DNA for the CDR3 is TGTGCCAGTAGTATACGGGGGGAAAGGACAGATACGCAGTATTTT. It codes for CASSIRGERTDTQYF. The whole variable domain, remainder taken from reference TRBV19 and TRBJ2-3, is DGGITQSPKYLFRKEGQNVTLSCEQNLNHDAMYWYRQDPGQGLRLIYYSQIVNDFQKGDIAEGYSVSREKKESFPLTVTSAQKNPTAFYLCASSIRGERTDTQYFGPGTRLTVL.

The J gene is TRBJ1-5, the V gene TRBV5-1; 9 bases map to TRBD1. This CDR3 comprises 15 residues. Trimming at V came to 4 bases and at J to 7 bases, leaving 9 bases not matched to a gene. CDR1 SGHRS and CDR2 YFSETQ come from the germline V gene. Here the CDR3 reads CASSPRQGVGQPQHF. The CDR3 nucleotides are TGCGCCAGCAGCCCCCGACAGGGGGTTGGACAGCCCCAGCATTTT.

The chain links TRBV2 to TRBJ2-1; a weak D match, TRBD1 (6 bases). Trimming took 5 bases from V and 0 from J, leaving 11 bases between them. Germline CDR1 SNHLY, CDR2 FYNNEI. This CDR3 has 15 residues. This CDR3 reads CASSLRQASYNEQFF. DNA for the CDR3: TGTGCCAGCAGTTTAAGACAGGCCTCCTACAATGAGCAGTTCTTC.

The J gene is TRBJ1-3, the V gene TRBV4-3; D call uncertain. Trimming left V 6 bases short and J 4 bases short, with 4 bases between. The CDR3 is 11 residues long. Germline V lookup: CDR1 LGHNA, CDR2 YSLEER. The CDR3 is CASSEGNTIYF. For the CDR3, the DNA is TGCGCCAGCAGTGAGGGAAACACCATATATTTT.

The V gene is TRBV25-1, the J gene TRBJ1-2; the D is unclear. The germline CDR1 and CDR2 sequences are MGHDK and SYGVNS. The CDR3 length is 13 residues. V was clipped by 2 bases and J by 1 base, with 5 bases between them. CDR3 nucleotides: TGTGCCAGCAGTGAAGAGAATAACTATGGCTACACCTTC. Translating gives CASSEENNYGYTF.

The V call is TRBV19, the J call TRBJ2-2, with D possibly TRBD1 on 5 matching bases. The CDR3 spans 15 residues. The germline V gene encodes CDR1 LNHDA and CDR2 SQIVND (reference sequence). Trimming removed 3 bases at V and 1 base at J, with 9 bases between. For the CDR3, the DNA is TGTGCCAGTAGTATCCGACAGTTGAACACCGGGGAGCTGTTTTTT. This codes for CASSIRQLNTGELFF.

The CDR3: CASSLARQTGAKETQYF. DNA of the CDR3: TGTGCCAGCAGCTTAGCGCGACAGACAGGGGCGAAGGAGACCCAGTACTTC. J is TRBJ2-5 and V is TRBV7-2; TRBD1 matches at 8 bases. CDR3 size: 17 residues. CDR1 and CDR2 (germline): SGHTA, FQGNSA. Trimming cost V 0 bases and J 5 bases; bases outside gene matches: 11.

V gene TRBV6-1 combines with J gene TRBJ2-1; 9 bases agree with TRBD2. This CDR3 region has 15 residues. The V gene's germline CDR1 is MNHNS and CDR2 SASEGT. The junction had 3 bases not matched to a gene; V was cut back by 2 bases and J by 4 bases. CDR3 coding DNA: TGTGCCAGCAGTGAAACGACTAGCGGATACAATGAGCAGTTCTTC. Translation: CASSETTSGYNEQFF.

A few counts support this clone. V usage is TRBV6-5 and J usage is TRBJ1-6, with 8 bases fitting TRBD1. Trimming cost V 5 bases and J 7 bases; bases outside gene matches: 7. Germline-derived CDR1 and CDR2 are MNHEY and SVGAGI. This CDR3 has 15 residues. CDR3 sequence (DNA): TGTGCCAGCAGTAGCGCAGGGGGCCCCAATTCACCCCTCCACTTT. It translates to CASSSAGGPNSPLHF.

The chain joins TRBV6-5 to TRBJ2-7; TRBD1 might be the D (6 bases). From germline, CDR1 is MNHEY and CDR2 SVGAGI. This CDR3 has 12 amino acids. The germline V and J ends were trimmed by 5 bases and 5 bases, with 10 bases remaining between them. CDR3 nucleotide sequence: TGTGCCAGCAGTACAGGGTACCACGAGCAGTACTTC. As protein: CASSTGYHEQYF.

This chain uses TRBV27 with TRBJ2-3; weak D call: TRBD2 (6 bases). The CDR3 consists of 17 residues. Trimming cost V 5 bases and J 2 bases, with 20 bases left between them. Germline loops: CDR1 MNHEY, CDR2 SMNVEV (reference sequence). The CDR3 loop reads CASSPRLDRWDTDTQYF. The CDR3 DNA sequence: TGTGCCAGCAGTCCTCGACTAGATAGGTGGGACACAGATACGCAGTATTTT.

The gene calls are TRBV9 and TRBJ1-3, with D uncertain. From germline, CDR1 is SGDLS and CDR2 YYNGEE. This CDR3 is 13 amino acids long. Trimming cost V 3 bases and J 1 base, with 5 bases left between them. The CDR3 DNA reads as TGTGCCAGCAGCGCCGGGTCTGGAAACACCATATATTTT. Translating it yields CASSAGSGNTIYF.

CDR3 region: CASSESNRGNYGYTF. In DNA form, the CDR3 reads TGTGCCAGCAGTGAATCGAACAGGGGGAACTATGGCTACACCTTC. The chain couples TRBV25-1 to TRBJ1-2; 8 nucleotides match TRBD1. Germline loops: CDR1 MGHDK, CDR2 SYGVNS. The CDR3 runs 15 residues. With 1 base clipped from V and 2 bases from J, the junction kept 3 bases outside the gene matches.

The chain recombines TRBV2 with TRBJ1-3; tentatively, D is TRBD1 (6 bases). CDR3 length: 14 amino acids. Per germline, CDR1 SNHLY and CDR2 FYNNEI. V was pared by 6 bases and J by 0 bases, with 9 bases between. In nucleotides, the CDR3 is TGTGCCAGCAGCGCCAGGGGCTCTGGAAACACCATATATTTT. Translated: CASSARGSGNTIYF.

The CDR3 reads CASSYSGQGEEKLFF. CDR3 sequence (DNA): TGTGCCAGCAGTTACTCGGGACAGGGGGAAGAAAAACTGTTTTTT. J is TRBJ1-4 and V is TRBV6-6, with 11 bases lining up with TRBD1. Germline CDR1 and CDR2: MNHNY and SVGAGI (reference sequence). The trim removed 0 bases at V and 8 bases at J, leaving 2 bases unmatched. The CDR3 is made up of 15 amino acids.

CDR3 amino acids: CASTLGGQNYGYTF. CDR3 DNA: TGTGCCAGTACACTAGGGGGACAGAACTATGGCTACACCTTC. This chain links TRBV19 with TRBJ1-2; 7 positions match TRBD1. The ends lost 7 bases at V and 2 bases at J; junction bases unmatched: 7. The CDR3 has 14 residues. From germline, CDR1 is LNHDA and CDR2 SQIVND (reference sequence).